These 16 T cell receptor beta chains originate from one sample sequenced in a study of blood T cell repertoires in COVID-19. Produced via immunoSEQ multiplex PCR; TCRdb's table is partial and in-frame only. The sample has 250,000 to 400,000 clones; around 87% are singletons. Sequences were obtained from PBMCs or T cells enriched from blood (not recorded which). These receptors came from a woman between 25 and 40 years old who had recovered from COVID-19.

The rearrangement uses TRBV5-1 and TRBJ1-2, with 7 bases lining up with TRBD1. From germline, CDR1 is SGHRS and CDR2 YFSETQ. CDR3 size: 15 residues. V shed 2 bases, J shed 8 bases, and the junction held 12 bases outside the gene matches. The CDR3 spells CASSLENGQVDGYTF. For the CDR3, the DNA is TGCGCCAGCAGCTTAGAGAACGGACAGGTAGACGGCTACACCTTC.

The V gene is TRBV20-1, the J gene TRBJ2-5; D is possibly TRBD1 (5 bases). V was cut by 3 bases and J by 5 bases, with 10 bases left in between. Germline V gene lookup returns CDR1 DFQATT and CDR2 SNEGSKA (reference sequence). This CDR3 region has 12 residues. The CDR3 sequence: CSASSGLETQYF. As DNA, the CDR3 is TGCAGTGCTAGTTCAGGGCTCGAGACCCAGTACTTC.

The J gene is TRBJ1-5, the V gene TRBV18; tentative D call: TRBD1 (5 bases). This CDR3 has 15 amino acids. Germline values: CDR1 KGHSH, CDR2 LQKENI. V lost 3 bases and J 2 bases, leaving 11 bases between the germline ends. DNA of the CDR3: TGTGCCAGCTCACCGGGGGGTTGGGGCAATCAGCCCCAGCATTTT. Translation: CASSPGGWGNQPQHF.

The gene calls are TRBV6-5 and TRBJ2-1, with 7 bases that match TRBD1. In germline, CDR1 is MNHEY, CDR2 SVGAGI. V shed 4 bases and J 9 bases; nucleotides not matched to a gene: 15. CDR3 length: 16 residues. Here the CDR3 reads CASSFPKGGSPAEQFF. The CDR3 nucleotides read TGTGCCAGCAGTTTCCCCAAAGGGGGCAGTCCGGCTGAGCAGTTCTTC.

CDR3 nucleotides: TGCGCCAGCAGCCAAAAACGGGACAGGGAGGTACATATCGGCAATCAGCCCCAGCATTTT. Encoded protein: CASSQKRDREVHIGNQPQHF. The chain couples TRBV5-1 to TRBJ1-5, with TRBD1 matching over 9 bases. The germline CDR1 and CDR2 sequences are SGHRS and YFSETQ. Germline trimming cut 4 bases from V and 2 bases from J; bases unmatched to any gene: 19. This CDR3 is built from 20 residues.

This chain links TRBV4-3 with TRBJ2-1; 14 bases line up with TRBD2. This CDR3 contains 19 residues. The germline CDR1 and CDR2 sequences are LGHNA and YSLEER. After removal of 4 bases from V and 10 bases from J, the junction contained 18 bases not matched to a gene. The CDR3 DNA reads TGCGCCAGCAGCCGGATACCCGGGACTAGCGGGGGCCCTAACGAGGAGCAGTTCTTC. Protein sequence: CASSRIPGTSGGPNEEQFF.

The chain uses TRBV7-9 and TRBJ2-7, with D possibly being TRBD2 (5 bases). CDR3 length: 14 residues. The ends were cut back, 7 bases at V and 5 bases at J, with 18 bases in the middle. CDR1 is SEHNR, CDR2 FQNEAQ, per germline (reference sequence). The CDR3 loop reads CASKVGSAGNEQYF. DNA for the CDR3: TGTGCCAGCAAGGTGGGTTCGGCCGGGAACGAGCAGTACTTC.

V usage is TRBV5-1 and J usage is TRBJ2-7; D ambiguous. Between the trimmed V and J ends, which lost 5 bases and 0 bases, there was a span of 15 bases. CDR1 and CDR2 from the germline V gene are SGHRS and YFSETQ. There are 15 residues in the CDR3. CDR3 coding DNA: TGCGCCAGCAGGAAAGAGCTTTACTACTCCTACGAGCAGTACTTC. It is translated as CASRKELYYSYEQYF. Supplemented by reference TRBV5-1 and TRBJ2-7, the full variable domain reads KAGVTQTPRYLIKTRGQQVTLSCSPISGHRSVSWYQQTPGQGLQFLFEYFSETQRNKGNFPGRFSGRQFSNSRSEMNVSTLELGDSALYLCASRKELYYSYEQYFGPGTRLTVT.

V gene TRBV11-3 combines with J gene TRBJ1-6; no clear D gene. The length of the CDR3 is 13 residues. V was cut by 2 bases and J by 9 bases, with 8 bases left in between. CDR1 is SGHNT, CDR2 YENEEA, per germline. In nucleotides, the CDR3 is TGTGCCAGCAGCTTAACCCCTAGTTCACCCCTCCACTTT. Translated: CASSLTPSSPLHF.

V and J are TRBV27 and TRBJ2-1, with a tentative D call TRBD2 (5 bases). This CDR3 has 11 amino acids. Germline assignment: CDR1 MNHEY and CDR2 SMNVEV (reference sequence). V lost 10 bases, J lost 8 bases, and 12 bases lay in between. The CDR3 is CATFGGHEQFF. CDR3 nucleotide sequence: TGTGCCACCTTCGGAGGTCATGAGCAGTTCTTC.

The genes are TRBV30 and TRBJ2-7; TRBD1 aligns across 8 bases. The CDR3 contains 12 residues. The junction had 6 bases not matched to a gene; V was cut back by 5 bases and J by 6 bases. From germline, CDR1 is GTSNPN and CDR2 SVGIG (reference sequence). The CDR3 loop reads CAWQGASVEQYF. In nucleotides, the CDR3 is TGTGCCTGGCAGGGGGCGTCTGTCGAGCAGTACTTC. The whole variable domain, remainder taken from reference TRBV30 and TRBJ2-7, is SQTIHQWPATLVQPVGSPLSLECTVEGTSNPNLYWYRQAAGRGLQLLFYSVGIGQISSEVPQNLSASRPQDRQFILSSKKLLLSDSGFYLCAWQGASVEQYFGPGTRLTVT.

The genes are TRBV7-8 and TRBJ1-2; TRBD1 matches at 12 bases. Germline V gives CDR1 SGHVS, CDR2 FQNEAQ. The V segment lost 5 bases and the J segment 7 bases; nucleotides outside the gene matches: 8. The CDR3 has 15 residues. CDR3 coding DNA: TGTGCCAGCAGCGCGTCGGGACAGGGGGCGGGTGGCTACACCTTC. This codes for CASSASGQGAGGYTF.

This chain links TRBV19 with TRBJ1-1; D gene ambiguous. The CDR3 has 14 amino acids. V lost 3 bases and J 1 base, leaving 9 bases between the germline ends. In germline, CDR1 is LNHDA, CDR2 SQIVND (reference sequence). The CDR3 nucleotides read TGTGCCAGTAGTATGGCAGGAGGGAACACTGAAGCTTTCTTT. Translated: CASSMAGGNTEAFF. Supplemented by reference TRBV19 and TRBJ1-1, the full variable domain reads DGGITQSPKYLFRKEGQNVTLSCEQNLNHDAMYWYRQDPGQGLRLIYYSQIVNDFQKGDIAEGYSVSREKKESFPLTVTSAQKNPTAFYLCASSMAGGNTEAFFGQGTRLTVV.

V usage is TRBV3-1 (or the pseudogene TRBV3-2) and J usage is TRBJ2-3; possibly TRBD1 for D (6 bases). Between the trimmed V and J ends, which lost 0 bases and 4 bases, there was a span of 17 bases. The CDR3 covers 17 residues. CDR1 is LGHDT and CDR2 is YNNKEL in the germline V gene (reference sequence). CDR3 nucleotide sequence: TGTGCCAGCAGCCAAGATCTCGGACAGCCCCAGGCAGATACGCAGTATTTT. Translation gives CASSQDLGQPQADTQYF.

This rearrangement joins TRBV18 to TRBJ2-2; no clear D gene. The CDR3 runs to 14 residues. Trimming pared 1 base from V and 6 bases from J, leaving 9 bases between. Germline-derived CDR1 and CDR2 are KGHSH and LQKENI. The CDR3 protein is CASSPLYEAGELFF. The CDR3 bases are TGTGCCAGCTCACCACTTTATGAGGCCGGGGAGCTGTTTTTT.

This chain uses TRBV6-2 or TRBV6-3 with TRBJ1-5; tentatively, D is TRBD1 (5 bases). The CDR3 runs 12 residues. Germline-derived CDR1 and CDR2 are MNHEY and SVGEGT. Trimming removed 6 bases at V and 12 bases at J, with 15 bases between. The CDR3 DNA is TGTGCCAGCAGCCACCGGGGGGACCACCAGCATTTT. Translating it yields CASSHRGDHQHF.